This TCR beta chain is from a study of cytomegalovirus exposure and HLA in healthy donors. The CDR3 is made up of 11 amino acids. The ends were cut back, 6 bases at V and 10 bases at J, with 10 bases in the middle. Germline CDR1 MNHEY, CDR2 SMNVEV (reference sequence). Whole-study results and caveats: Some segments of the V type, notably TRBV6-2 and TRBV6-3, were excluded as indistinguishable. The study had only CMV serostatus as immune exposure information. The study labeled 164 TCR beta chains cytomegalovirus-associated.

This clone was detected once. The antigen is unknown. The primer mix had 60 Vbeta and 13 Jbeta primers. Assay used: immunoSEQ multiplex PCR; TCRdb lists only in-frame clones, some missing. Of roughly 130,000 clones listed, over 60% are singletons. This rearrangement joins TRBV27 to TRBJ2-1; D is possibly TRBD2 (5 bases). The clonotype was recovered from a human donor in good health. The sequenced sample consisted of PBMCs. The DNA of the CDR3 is TGTGCCAGCAGACTAGGGTACGAGCAGTTCTTC. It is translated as CASRLGYEQFF.